The 32 T cell receptor beta chains reported below all come from one sample, sequenced in a study of OX40 agonist ivuxolimab in advanced cancers. The repertoire was sequenced with immunoSEQ multiplex PCR; TCRdb's copy has only in-frame clones and lacks some. Of around 46,000 clones in the sample, just over 85% were seen once. This specimen consisted of CD4+ or CD8+ T cells sorted from blood, obtained in a trial of the OX40 agonist ivuxolimab. The source of these receptors is an adult with an advanced solid tumor such as melanoma, head and neck, liver or kidney cancer.

V usage is TRBV4-2 and J usage is TRBJ2-1; D not certain. Per germline, CDR1 LGHNA and CDR2 YNFKEQ. V was pared by 0 bases and J by 4 bases, with 10 bases between. The CDR3 is 15 amino acids. The CDR3: CASSQEKVAYNEQFF. As DNA, the CDR3 is TGTGCCAGCAGCCAAGAGAAAGTTGCGTACAATGAGCAGTTCTTC.

The rearrangement links TRBV6-5 to TRBJ2-1; the D gene is possibly TRBD1 (6 bases). CDR1 and CDR2 from the germline V gene are MNHEY and SVGAGI. The V end was cut by 5 bases, the J end by 8 bases, with 16 bases between. The CDR3 contains 14 residues. The CDR3 here is CASSSQGTTYEQFF. For the CDR3, the DNA is TGTGCCAGCAGTAGCCAGGGGACCACCTATGAGCAGTTCTTC.

The genes are TRBV11-1 and TRBJ1-2; weak D call: TRBD1 (5 bases). The CDR3 consists of 13 residues. Germline V CDR1 and CDR2: SGHAT, FQDESV (reference sequence). Trimming took off 4 bases at V and 2 bases at J, with 8 bases between the two ends. CDR3 residues: CASSSPGNYGYTF. The CDR3 region has the DNA TGTGCCAGCAGCTCCCCAGGGAACTATGGCTACACCTTC.

The chain is built from TRBV4-1 and TRBJ1-2, with a possible D match to TRBD1 (5 bases). Trimming shortened V by 1 base and J by 4 bases, and 7 bases separated the two germline ends. Germline-derived CDR1 and CDR2 are MGHRA and YSYEKL. CDR3 length: 13 amino acids. CDR3 nucleotide sequence: TGCGCCAGCAGCCAAGGGGGGTCCTATGGCTACACCTTC. This sequence encodes CASSQGGSYGYTF.

The chain joins TRBV2 to TRBJ2-7; 8 nucleotides match TRBD2. CDR1 and CDR2 from the germline V gene are SNHLY and FYNNEI. V was clipped by 5 bases and J by 2 bases; unmatched bases: 2. The CDR3 is 13 residues long. The CDR3 loop reads CASSQGLAYEQYF. The CDR3 DNA reads TGTGCCAGCAGTCAGGGACTAGCCTACGAGCAGTACTTC.

This chain connects TRBV7-9 to TRBJ1-2; D might be TRBD1 (5 bases). Deletions cut 3 bases from V and 4 bases from J, with 12 bases between. Per germline, CDR1 SEHNR and CDR2 FQNEAQ (reference sequence). This CDR3 region has 14 residues. In DNA, the CDR3 is TGTGCCAGCAGCTTCCAGGGTTCGGGCTATGGCTACACCTTC. Its protein is CASSFQGSGYGYTF.

The chain has TRBV27 and TRBJ1-1; TRBD1 might be the D (6 bases). With 5 bases removed from V and 4 bases from J, the gap between germline ends came to 20 bases. Germline CDR1 reads MNHEY; CDR2 reads SMNVEV (reference sequence). This CDR3 has 16 residues. CDR3: CASSPRSGVSGTEAFF. The CDR3 DNA is TGTGCCAGCAGTCCCCGCTCAGGGGTTTCTGGCACTGAAGCTTTCTTT.

The gene calls are TRBV9 and TRBJ1-1; D is unclear. The germline V and J ends were trimmed by 3 bases and 1 base, with 10 bases remaining between them. The CDR3 totals 14 residues. Germline V CDR1 and CDR2: SGDLS, YYNGEE. CDR3 amino acids: CASSAWTGNTEAFF. The CDR3 DNA reads TGTGCCAGCAGCGCTTGGACCGGGAACACTGAAGCTTTCTTT.

The V gene is TRBV5-1, the J gene TRBJ2-3, with D perhaps TRBD2 (7 bases). CDR1 is SGHRS, CDR2 YFSETQ, per germline. The CDR3 loop spans 16 amino acids. Between the trimmed V and J ends, which lost 4 bases and 2 bases, there was a span of 17 bases. The CDR3 nucleotides read TGCGCCAGCAGCGCCGAAGTGGGGGGGCCCACAGATACGCAGTATTTT. Amino acids: CASSAEVGGPTDTQYF.

The V call is TRBV6-5, the J call TRBJ2-1; TRBD1 matches 11 bases. The CDR3 has 16 residues. Per germline, CDR1 MNHEY and CDR2 SVGAGI. Trimming removed 0 bases from V and 7 bases from J; junction bases left unmatched: 5. The CDR3 here is CASSYSRTGGANEQFF. Written as DNA, the CDR3 is TGTGCCAGCAGTTACTCCCGGACAGGGGGCGCGAATGAGCAGTTCTTC.

The chain carries TRBV19 and TRBJ2-3; D might be TRBD1 (6 bases). The length of the CDR3 is 13 residues. Trimming removed 11 bases from V and 3 bases from J, with 15 bases in between. Germline V gene data show CDR1 as LNHDA and CDR2 as SQIVND (reference sequence). The CDR3 DNA reads as TGTGCCGTAGGGAACAGGGAAACAGATACGCAGTATTTT. Its translation: CAVGNRETDTQYF.

The CDR3 protein is CASSLGQGKNQPQHF. The CDR3 coding sequence is TGTGCCAGCAGCTTGGGACAGGGGAAGAATCAGCCCCAGCATTTT. This chain uses TRBV11-2 with TRBJ1-5, with TRBD1 matching 10 bases. CDR3 length equals 15 residues. The J segment lost 4 bases and the V segment lost 3 bases, leaving 3 bases of the junction unmatched. Germline assignment: CDR1 SGHAT and CDR2 FQNNGV.

The chain combines TRBV5-1 with TRBJ2-7; D is perhaps TRBD1 (5 bases). Deletions cut 4 bases from V and 5 bases from J, with 13 bases between. This CDR3 spans 13 amino acids. Looked up from germline, CDR1 is SGHRS and CDR2 is YFSETQ. For the CDR3, the DNA is TGCGCCAGCAGCGGGGCCCAGCCCAACGAGCAGTACTTC. This translates into CASSGAQPNEQYF.

This chain links TRBV6-1 with TRBJ1-2; 12 nucleotides match TRBD1. The CDR3 is 16 residues long. Germline V gene sequence: CDR1 MNHNS, CDR2 SASEGT. J lost 5 bases, V lost 3 bases, and 7 bases had no gene match. The CDR3 DNA reads as TGTGCCAGCAGTGATCGGGGACAGGGGGCCTCGTATGGCTACACCTTC. Amino acid sequence: CASSDRGQGASYGYTF.

Only a few counts were recorded for this clone. The chain uses TRBV29-1 and TRBJ2-3, with 9 nucleotides matching TRBD2. The length of the CDR3 is 13 residues. CDR1 is SQVTM and CDR2 is ANQGSEA in the germline V gene. J gave up 4 bases and V 5 bases, and 4 bases lay outside the gene matches. This CDR3 reads CSVISGSSDTQYF. For the CDR3, the DNA is TGCAGCGTTATTAGCGGGAGTTCAGATACGCAGTATTTT.

The chain employs TRBV2 and TRBJ2-7, with 7 bases lining up with TRBD1. The CDR3 is 13 residues long. V lost 4 bases to trimming and J lost 6 bases; unmatched junction nucleotides: 6. The germline V gene has CDR1 SNHLY and CDR2 FYNNEI. CDR3 in amino acids: CASSVQGLGEQYF. In DNA, the CDR3 is TGTGCCAGCAGTGTACAGGGGTTGGGCGAGCAGTACTTC.

This clone was detected only once. V and J are TRBV5-7 and TRBJ2-7; TRBD1 aligns across 9 bases. TRBV5-7 is annotated as an ORF whose role is uncertain. The trim removed 0 bases at V and 0 bases at J, leaving 4 bases unmatched. The CDR3 length is 16 residues. The chain's CDR3 is CASSLGDRVLSYEQYF. CDR3 nucleotides: TGTGCCAGCAGCTTGGGGGACAGGGTCCTCTCCTACGAGCAGTACTTC.

This chain connects TRBV7-2 to TRBJ2-5; D may be TRBD1 or TRBD2 (5 bases each). V gave up 1 base and J gave up 7 bases, with 7 bases separating them. This CDR3 is 12 amino acids long. In germline, CDR1 is SGHTA, CDR2 FQGNSA. CDR3 nucleotides: TGTGCCAGCAGCTTAGGAGGGGCGACCCAGTACTTC. Amino acids: CASSLGGATQYF.

V and J are TRBV4-1 and TRBJ2-3; a weak D match, TRBD2 (5 bases). Between the trimmed V and J ends, which lost 0 bases and 2 bases, there was a span of 12 bases. Germline V CDR1 and CDR2: MGHRA, YSYEKL. The CDR3 has 16 amino acids. The CDR3 nucleotides read TGCGCCAGCAGCCAAGAGAGGGCGGCCTTCACAGATACGCAGTATTTT. Translating it yields CASSQERAAFTDTQYF.

The rearrangement joins TRBV9 to TRBJ2-3; 15 nucleotides match TRBD2. V gave up 0 bases and J gave up 0 bases; unmatched junction bases: 8. Per germline, CDR1 SGDLS and CDR2 YYNGEE. This CDR3 spans 20 amino acids. CDR3 sequence: CASSVALPGLAGGSTDTQYF. CDR3 coding DNA: TGTGCCAGCAGCGTAGCTCTTCCGGGACTAGCGGGGGGTAGCACAGATACGCAGTATTTT.

The chain employs TRBV19 and TRBJ2-7, with D possibly matching TRBD1 (6 bases). CDR3 length: 13 amino acids. Germline V lookup: CDR1 LNHDA, CDR2 SQIVND (reference sequence). Trimming stripped 3 bases from V and 9 bases from J, with 15 bases between. The CDR3 reads CASSIAPGARQYF. The DNA of the CDR3 is TGTGCCAGTAGTATCGCGCCAGGGGCTAGGCAGTACTTC.

This clone occurred a few times. V gene TRBV6-5 combines with J gene TRBJ2-7, with 7 bases identical to TRBD2. With V trimmed by 7 bases and J by 1 base, 10 bases remained unmatched. CDR3 length: 15 residues. CDR1 MNHEY and CDR2 SVGAGI come from the germline V gene. CDR3 in DNA: TGTGCCAGCACAATAAGCGGGGCCGGATCCTACGAGCAGTACTTC. Residues: CASTISGAGSYEQYF.

In its sample, this clone was seen a few times. The CDR3 sequence: CASGRDRYNEQFF. DNA for the CDR3: TGTGCCAGCGGCAGGGATCGATACAATGAGCAGTTCTTC. The rearrangement links TRBV6-1 to TRBJ2-1; maybe TRBD1 (5 bases). The germline V and J ends were trimmed by 8 bases and 4 bases, with 12 bases remaining between them. The CDR3 is 13 amino acids. The V gene's germline CDR1 is MNHNS and CDR2 SASEGT.

This chain links TRBV19 with TRBJ1-5; no firm D call. V lost 6 bases and J lost 1, with 10 bases in between. This CDR3 has 14 residues. Germline CDR1 reads LNHDA; CDR2 reads SQIVND (reference sequence). In DNA, the CDR3 is TGTGCCAGTAGATTAGGAGGAAGCAATCAGCCCCAGCATTTT. Translating gives CASRLGGSNQPQHF.

V usage is TRBV27 and J usage is TRBJ2-5; weak D call: TRBD1 (5 bases). Trimming removed 6 bases from V and 6 bases from J, with 14 bases in between. The germline gives CDR1 MNHEY, CDR2 SMNVEV (reference sequence). The CDR3 contains 13 residues. The DNA for the CDR3 is TGTGCCAGCAGCTCCGACAGCCGGAAGACCCAGTACTTC. Translation: CASSSDSRKTQYF.

The CDR3 coding sequence is TGCGCCAGCAGCTTGAAACTGAGCACAGATACGCAGTATTTT. It translates to CASSLKLSTDTQYF. The V call is TRBV5-1, the J call TRBJ2-3; no definite D call. Germline-derived CDR1 and CDR2 are SGHRS and YFSETQ. V lost 1 base, J lost 0 bases, and 6 bases lay in between. The CDR3 is 14 amino acids.

The genes are TRBV11-2 and TRBJ1-1, with no clear D. Per germline, CDR1 SGHAT and CDR2 FQNNGV. Deletions cut 3 bases from V and 6 bases from J, with 11 bases between. There are 13 residues in the CDR3. The CDR3 is CASSLQTASEAFF. The CDR3, as DNA: TGTGCCAGCAGCTTGCAGACCGCTTCTGAAGCTTTCTTT.

The rearrangement joins TRBV19 to TRBJ2-7; D may be TRBD2 (5 bases). CDR1 is LNHDA and CDR2 is SQIVND in the germline V gene (reference sequence). Trimming cost V 3 bases and J 1 base, with 19 bases left between them. There are 17 residues in the CDR3. CDR3 sequence (DNA): TGTGCCAGTAGTATGGGCCGGGGTGGACGGACGTCCTACGAGCAGTACTTC. Residues: CASSMGRGGRTSYEQYF.

This chain uses TRBV7-9 with TRBJ2-2; 7 nucleotides align to TRBD1. This CDR3 contains 15 residues. Germline V CDR1 and CDR2: SEHNR, FQNEAQ (reference sequence). V lost 4 bases to trimming and J lost 1 base; unmatched junction nucleotides: 3. The CDR3 DNA sequence: TGTGCCAGCAGCTCGGGACAGCTGAACACCGGGGAGCTGTTTTTT. Translated: CASSSGQLNTGELFF.

The chain joins TRBV5-4 to TRBJ2-1; 11 bases are a match to TRBD2. The V segment lost 2 bases and the J segment 8 bases; nucleotides outside the gene matches: 9. Germline V gene data show CDR1 as SGHNT and CDR2 as YYREEE (reference sequence). The CDR3 runs to 16 residues. The CDR3, as DNA: TGTGCCAGCAGCTTTTATATAGCGGGAGGGCGGGATGAGCAGTTCTTC. Translation gives CASSFYIAGGRDEQFF.

This chain uses TRBV15 with TRBJ2-1, with a possible D match to TRBD1 (6 bases). Trimming took 1 base from V and 0 from J, leaving 25 bases between them. Looked up from germline, CDR1 is LNHNV and CDR2 is YYDKDF (reference sequence). This CDR3 region has 21 residues. CDR3 nucleotide sequence: TGTGCCACCAGCAGAGGCAGTCGATGGCAGGGGCGTCGGGGCTCCTACAATGAGCAGTTCTTC. It codes for CATSRGSRWQGRRGSYNEQFF.

The chain couples TRBV27 to TRBJ2-1; D is unclear. The CDR3 is 15 amino acids. CDR1 and CDR2 (germline): MNHEY, SMNVEV (reference sequence). Trimming cost V 3 bases and J 2 bases, with 11 bases left between them. CDR3 protein: CASSFGLMPYNEQFF. In nucleotides, the CDR3 is TGTGCCAGCAGTTTCGGGTTAATGCCCTACAATGAGCAGTTCTTC.